The T cell receptor (beta chain) under discussion was sequenced for a study of cytomegalovirus exposure and HLA in healthy donors. The study's findings and limits: Later analysis showed most CMV-associated TCR beta chains appearing HLA-restricted.

Amplification used 60 Vbeta primers and 13 Jbeta primers. Repertoires were generated with immunoSEQ multiplex PCR, while TCRdb's copy carries only in-frame clones and drops some. The sample holds some 84,000 clones. Regarding this clone: What it recognizes is unknown.

CDR1 is MNHEY and CDR2 is SVGAGI in the germline V gene. Trimming cost V 0 bases and J 7 bases, with 16 bases left between them. The CDR3 has 15 residues. The chain uses TRBV6-5 and TRBJ2-7; D may be TRBD1 (5 bases). Material for sequencing was PBMCs. This receptor was taken from a man aged 45 to 65 in good health and CMV-seronegative. CDR3 protein: CASSYSVRGFMEQYF. The CDR3 DNA sequence: TGTGCCAGCAGTTACTCGGTAAGGGGCTTCATGGAGCAGTACTTC.